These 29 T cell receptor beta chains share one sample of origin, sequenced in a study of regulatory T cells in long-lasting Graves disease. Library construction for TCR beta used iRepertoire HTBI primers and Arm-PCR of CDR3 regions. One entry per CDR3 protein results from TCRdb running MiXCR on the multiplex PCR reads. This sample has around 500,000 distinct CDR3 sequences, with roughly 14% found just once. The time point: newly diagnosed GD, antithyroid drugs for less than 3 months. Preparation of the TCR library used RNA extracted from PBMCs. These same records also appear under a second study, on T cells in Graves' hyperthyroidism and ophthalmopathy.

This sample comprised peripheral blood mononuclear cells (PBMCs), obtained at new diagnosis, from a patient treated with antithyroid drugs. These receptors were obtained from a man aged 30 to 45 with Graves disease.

The CDR3 DNA sequence: TGTGCCAGCAGCGACCGACCCGCGGACAATGAGCAGTTCTTC. This codes for CASSDRPADNEQFF. The chain recombines TRBV9 with TRBJ2-1; no definite D call. Trimming stripped 3 bases from V and 5 bases from J, with 12 bases between. This CDR3 has 14 residues. Germline V lookup: CDR1 SGDLS, CDR2 YYNGEE. The whole variable domain, remainder taken from reference TRBV9 and TRBJ2-1, is DSGVTQTPKHLITATGQRVTLRCSPRSGDLSVYWYQQSLDQGLQFLIQYYNGEERAKGNILERFSAQQFPDLHSELNLSSLELGDSALYFCASSDRPADNEQFFGPGTRLTVL.

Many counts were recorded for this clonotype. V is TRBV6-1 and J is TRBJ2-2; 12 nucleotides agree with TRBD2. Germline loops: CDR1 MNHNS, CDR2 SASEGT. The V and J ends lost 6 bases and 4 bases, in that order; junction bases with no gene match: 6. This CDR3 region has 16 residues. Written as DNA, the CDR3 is TGTGCCAGCAGCGAGGGACTAGCGGGCCCCACCGGGGAGCTGTTTTTT. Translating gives CASSEGLAGPTGELFF.

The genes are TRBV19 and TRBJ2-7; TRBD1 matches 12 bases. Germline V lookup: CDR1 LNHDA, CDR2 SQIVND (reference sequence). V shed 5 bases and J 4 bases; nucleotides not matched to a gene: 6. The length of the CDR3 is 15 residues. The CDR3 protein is CASSPGTGGWYEQYF. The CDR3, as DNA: TGTGCCAGTAGTCCCGGGACAGGGGGCTGGTACGAGCAGTACTTC.

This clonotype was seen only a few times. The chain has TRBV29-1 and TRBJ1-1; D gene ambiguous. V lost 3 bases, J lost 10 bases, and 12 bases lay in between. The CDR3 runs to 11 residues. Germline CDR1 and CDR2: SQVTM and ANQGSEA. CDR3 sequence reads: CSVERRVRAFF. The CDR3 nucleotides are TGCAGCGTTGAGCGCCGGGTAAGAGCTTTCTTT.

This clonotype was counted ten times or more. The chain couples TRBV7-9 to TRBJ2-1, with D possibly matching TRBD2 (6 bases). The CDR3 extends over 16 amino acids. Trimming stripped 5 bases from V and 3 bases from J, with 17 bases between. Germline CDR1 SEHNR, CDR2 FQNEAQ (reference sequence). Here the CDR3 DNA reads TGTGCCAGCAGCCCCGGAGGGACTCCGAGCTACAATGAGCAGTTCTTC. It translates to CASSPGGTPSYNEQFF.

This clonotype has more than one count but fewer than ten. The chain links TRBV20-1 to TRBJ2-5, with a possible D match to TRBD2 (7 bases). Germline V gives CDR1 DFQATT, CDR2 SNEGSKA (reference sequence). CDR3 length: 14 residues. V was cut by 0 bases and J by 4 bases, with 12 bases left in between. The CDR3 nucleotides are TGCAGTGCTAGAGATTGGGGGGGCCGAGAGACCCAGTACTTC. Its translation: CSARDWGGRETQYF.

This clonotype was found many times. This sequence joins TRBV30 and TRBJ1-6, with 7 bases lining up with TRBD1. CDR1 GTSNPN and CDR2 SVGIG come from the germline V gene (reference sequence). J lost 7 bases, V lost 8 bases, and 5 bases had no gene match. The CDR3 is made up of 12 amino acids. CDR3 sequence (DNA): TGTGCCGGAGGCAGGGGGAATTCACCCCTCCACTTT. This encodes CAGGRGNSPLHF.

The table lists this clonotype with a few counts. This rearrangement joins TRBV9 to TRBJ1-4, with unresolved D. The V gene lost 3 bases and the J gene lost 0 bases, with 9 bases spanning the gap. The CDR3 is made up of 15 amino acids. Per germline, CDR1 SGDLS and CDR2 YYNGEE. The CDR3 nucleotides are TGTGCCAGCAGCGCGAGACTGTCAACTAATGAAAAACTGTTTTTT. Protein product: CASSARLSTNEKLFF.

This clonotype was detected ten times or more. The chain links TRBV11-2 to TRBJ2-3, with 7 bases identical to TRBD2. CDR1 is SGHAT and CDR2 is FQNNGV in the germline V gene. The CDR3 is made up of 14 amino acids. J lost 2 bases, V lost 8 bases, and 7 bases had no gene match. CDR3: CASLGGEFTDTQYF. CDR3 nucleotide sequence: TGTGCCAGCCTGGGGGGGGAGTTCACAGATACGCAGTATTTT.

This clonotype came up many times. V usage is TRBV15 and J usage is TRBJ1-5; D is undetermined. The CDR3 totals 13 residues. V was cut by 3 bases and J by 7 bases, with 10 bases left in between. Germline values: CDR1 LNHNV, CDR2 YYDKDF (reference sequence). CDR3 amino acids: CATSRVVSQPQHF. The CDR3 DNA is TGTGCCACCAGCAGGGTTGTATCACAGCCCCAGCATTTT. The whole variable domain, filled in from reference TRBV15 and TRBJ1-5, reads DAMVIQNPRYQVTQFGKPVTLSCSQTLNHNVMYWYQQKSSQAPKLLFHYYDKDFNNEADTPDNFQSRRPNTSFCFLDIRSPGLGDTAMYLCATSRVVSQPQHFGDGTRLSIL.

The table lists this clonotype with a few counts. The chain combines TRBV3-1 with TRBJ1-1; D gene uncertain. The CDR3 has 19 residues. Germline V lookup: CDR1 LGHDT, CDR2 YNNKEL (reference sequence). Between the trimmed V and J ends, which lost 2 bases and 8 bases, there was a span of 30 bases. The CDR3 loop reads CASSQSPRGRNSVRREAFF. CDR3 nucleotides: TGTGCCAGCAGCCAAAGCCCCCGAGGCAGAAACTCGGTTCGTAGGGAAGCTTTCTTT.

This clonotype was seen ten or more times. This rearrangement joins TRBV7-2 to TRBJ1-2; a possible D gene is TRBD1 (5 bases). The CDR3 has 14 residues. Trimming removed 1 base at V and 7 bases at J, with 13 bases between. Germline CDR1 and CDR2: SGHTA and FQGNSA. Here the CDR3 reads CASSLGVGGRGYTF. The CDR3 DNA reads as TGTGCCAGCAGCTTAGGGGTCGGGGGACGTGGCTACACCTTC.

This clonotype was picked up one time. The CDR3 nucleotides are TGTGCCAGCAGTACTACAGGGACCTCGAGGGAGACCCAGTACTTC. Translated: CASSTTGTSRETQYF. V and J are TRBV2 and TRBJ2-3; a weak D match, TRBD1 (6 bases). The end of the DNA fits TRBJ2-5 better, so the J call may be wrong. In germline, CDR1 is SNHLY, CDR2 FYNNEI. This CDR3 spans 15 amino acids.

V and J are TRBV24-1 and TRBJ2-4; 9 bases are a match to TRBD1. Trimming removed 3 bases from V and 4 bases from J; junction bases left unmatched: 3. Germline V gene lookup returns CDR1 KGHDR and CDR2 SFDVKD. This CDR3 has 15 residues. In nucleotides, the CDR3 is TGTGCCACCAGTGATCCTGGGACAGGGAAAAACATTCAGTACTTC. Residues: CATSDPGTGKNIQYF.

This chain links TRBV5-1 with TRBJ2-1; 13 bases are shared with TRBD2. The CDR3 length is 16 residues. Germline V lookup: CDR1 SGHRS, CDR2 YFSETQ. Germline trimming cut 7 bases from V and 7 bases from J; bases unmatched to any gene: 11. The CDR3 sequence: CASRGLAGVGGNEQFF. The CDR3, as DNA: TGCGCCAGCCGCGGACTAGCGGGAGTGGGGGGGAATGAGCAGTTCTTC.

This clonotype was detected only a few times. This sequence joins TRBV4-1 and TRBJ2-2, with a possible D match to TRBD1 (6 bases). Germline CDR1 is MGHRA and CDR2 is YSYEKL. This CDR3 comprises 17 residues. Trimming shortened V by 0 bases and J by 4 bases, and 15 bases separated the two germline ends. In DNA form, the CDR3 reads TGCGCCAGCAGCCAAGATCCCTCAGGGGCAGGCACCGGGGAGCTGTTTTTT. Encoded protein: CASSQDPSGAGTGELFF.

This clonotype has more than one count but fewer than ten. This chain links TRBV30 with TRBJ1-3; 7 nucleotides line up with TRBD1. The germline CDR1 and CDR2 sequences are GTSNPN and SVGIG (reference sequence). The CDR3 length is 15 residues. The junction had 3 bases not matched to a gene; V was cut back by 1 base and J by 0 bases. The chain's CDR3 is CAWSATGTSGNTIYF. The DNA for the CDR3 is TGTGCCTGGAGTGCGACAGGGACCTCTGGAAACACCATATATTTT.

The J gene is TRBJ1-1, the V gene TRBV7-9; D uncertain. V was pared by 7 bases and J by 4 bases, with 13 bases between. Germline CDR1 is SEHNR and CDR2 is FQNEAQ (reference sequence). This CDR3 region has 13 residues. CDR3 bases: TGTGCCAGCACAAACGGGGTCGCCACTGAAGCTTTCTTT. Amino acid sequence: CASTNGVATEAFF.

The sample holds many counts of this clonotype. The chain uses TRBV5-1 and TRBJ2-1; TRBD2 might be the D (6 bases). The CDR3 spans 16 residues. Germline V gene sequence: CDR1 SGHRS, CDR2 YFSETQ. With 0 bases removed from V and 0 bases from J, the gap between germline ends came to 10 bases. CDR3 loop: CASSLGRDSSYNEQFF. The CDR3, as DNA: TGCGCCAGCAGCTTGGGCCGGGACTCCTCCTACAATGAGCAGTTCTTC.

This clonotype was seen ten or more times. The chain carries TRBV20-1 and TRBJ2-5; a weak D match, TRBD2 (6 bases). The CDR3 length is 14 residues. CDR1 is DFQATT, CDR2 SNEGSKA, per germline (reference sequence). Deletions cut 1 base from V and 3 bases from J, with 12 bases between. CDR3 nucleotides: TGCAGTGCTAGAGGGGAGCGGAGGGAAGAGACCCAGTACTTC. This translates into CSARGERREETQYF.

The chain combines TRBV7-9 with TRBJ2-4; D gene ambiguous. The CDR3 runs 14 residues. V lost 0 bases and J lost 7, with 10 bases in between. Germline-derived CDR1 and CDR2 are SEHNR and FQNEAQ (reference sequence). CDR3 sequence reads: CASSLAGRSNIQYF. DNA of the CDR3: TGTGCCAGCAGCTTAGCGGGCAGGAGCAACATTCAGTACTTC.

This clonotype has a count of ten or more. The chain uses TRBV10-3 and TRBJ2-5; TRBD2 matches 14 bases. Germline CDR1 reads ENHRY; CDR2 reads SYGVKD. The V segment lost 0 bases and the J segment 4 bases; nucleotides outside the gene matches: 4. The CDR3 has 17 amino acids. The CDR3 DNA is TGTGCCATCAGTGAGTCGACTAGCGGGAGGGCCAGAGAGACCCAGTACTTC. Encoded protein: CAISESTSGRARETQYF.

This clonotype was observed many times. The CDR3 bases are TGTGCCAGCAGTTTCCCGGACAGGATGTTAGCCGGCACTGAAGCTTTCTTT. Encoded protein: CASSFPDRMLAGTEAFF. The chain carries TRBV28 and TRBJ1-1, with 7 bases lining up with TRBD1. CDR3 length: 17 amino acids. Germline CDR1 and CDR2: MDHEN and SYDVKM. V gave up 3 bases and J gave up 4 bases; unmatched junction bases: 14.

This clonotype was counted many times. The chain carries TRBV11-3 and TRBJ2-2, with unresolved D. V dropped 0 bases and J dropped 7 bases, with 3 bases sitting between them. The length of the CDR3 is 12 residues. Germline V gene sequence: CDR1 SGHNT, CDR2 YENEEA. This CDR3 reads CASSLELGELFF. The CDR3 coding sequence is TGTGCCAGCAGCTTAGAACTCGGGGAGCTGTTTTTT.

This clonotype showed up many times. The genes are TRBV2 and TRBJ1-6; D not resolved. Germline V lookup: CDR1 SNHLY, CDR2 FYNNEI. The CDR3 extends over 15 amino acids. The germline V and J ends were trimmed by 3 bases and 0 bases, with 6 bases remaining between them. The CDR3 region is CASSESSSYNSPLHF. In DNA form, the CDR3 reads TGTGCCAGCAGTGAGTCGAGCTCCTATAATTCACCCCTCCACTTT.

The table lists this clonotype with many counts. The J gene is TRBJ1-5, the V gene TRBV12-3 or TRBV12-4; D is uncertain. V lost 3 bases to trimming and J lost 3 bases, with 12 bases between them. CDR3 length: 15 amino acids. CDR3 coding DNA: TGTGCCAGCAGTTTTGAGGCAGGAATCAATCAGCCCCAGCATTTT. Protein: CASSFEAGINQPQHF.

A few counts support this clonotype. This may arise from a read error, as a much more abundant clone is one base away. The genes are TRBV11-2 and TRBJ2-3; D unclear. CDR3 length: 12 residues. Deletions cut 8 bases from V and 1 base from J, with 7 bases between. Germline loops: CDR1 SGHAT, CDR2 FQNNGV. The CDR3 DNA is TGTGCCAGCGCCTGGGGCACAGATACGCAGTATTTT. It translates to CASAWGTDTQYF.

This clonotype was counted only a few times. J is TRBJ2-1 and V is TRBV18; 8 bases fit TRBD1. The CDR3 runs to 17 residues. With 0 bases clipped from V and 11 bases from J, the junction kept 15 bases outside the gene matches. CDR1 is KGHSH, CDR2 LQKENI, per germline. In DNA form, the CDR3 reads TGTGCCAGCTCACCACCGGGGTTGGGACAGGTTCAGGTGAAGCAGTTCTTC. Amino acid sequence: CASSPPGLGQVQVKQFF. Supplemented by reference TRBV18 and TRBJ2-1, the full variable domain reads NAGVMQNPRHLVRRRGQEARLRCSPMKGHSHVYWYRQLPEEGLKFMVYLQKENIIDESGMPKERFSAEFPKEGPSILRIQQVVRGDSAAYFCASSPPGLGQVQVKQFFGPGTRLTVL.

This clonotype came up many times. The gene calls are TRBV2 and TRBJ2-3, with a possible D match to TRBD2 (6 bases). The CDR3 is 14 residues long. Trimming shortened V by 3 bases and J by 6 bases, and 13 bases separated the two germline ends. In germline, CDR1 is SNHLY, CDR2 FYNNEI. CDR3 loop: CASSDSGDRDTQYF. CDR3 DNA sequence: TGTGCCAGCAGTGACTCGGGGGATAGGGATACGCAGTATTTT.